Each of the 18 T cell receptor beta chains below was sequenced from the same sample in a study of T cell repertoires in ileal Crohn's disease. The data were produced by immunoSEQ multiplex PCR, yet TCRdb's version contains in-frame clones alone and is incomplete. The table records 7,000 or so clones, roughly 78% of them present only once. Sequencing was carried out using ileal tissue. Every receptor here comes from an adult with Crohn's disease.

This chain uses TRBV10-1 with TRBJ2-7, with 7 nucleotides matching TRBD1. The ends lost 0 bases at V and 2 bases at J; junction bases unmatched: 4. The V gene's germline CDR1 is WNHNN and CDR2 SYGVQD (reference sequence). This CDR3 is 15 amino acids long. The CDR3 loop is CASSESVGTAYEQYF. The CDR3 nucleotides read TGCGCCAGCAGTGAGTCAGTCGGGACAGCCTACGAGCAGTACTTC.

The V gene is TRBV4-3, the J gene TRBJ2-3; D call uncertain. V dropped 4 bases and J dropped 6 bases, with 14 bases sitting between them. This CDR3 comprises 14 residues. The germline CDR1 and CDR2 sequences are LGHNA and YSLEER. This chain's CDR3 is CASSPTDISDTQYF. The CDR3 DNA reads as TGCGCCAGCAGCCCAACTGACATATCCGATACGCAGTATTTT.

The J gene is TRBJ2-5, the V gene TRBV6-6, with 7 bases that match TRBD2. This CDR3 contains 15 residues. Germline V gives CDR1 MNHNY, CDR2 SVGAGI (reference sequence). The ends lost 4 bases at V and 1 base at J; junction bases unmatched: 6. CDR3 nucleotides: TGTGCCAGCAGTTTTAAGACTAGCCTCCAAGAGACCCAGTACTTC. This sequence encodes CASSFKTSLQETQYF.

The table lists this clone with a count of one. The gene calls are TRBV13 and TRBJ1-2; weak D call: TRBD1 (6 bases). V was trimmed by 5 bases and J by 2 bases, leaving 18 bases between them. The CDR3 contains 16 residues. Germline V gene sequence: CDR1 PRHDT, CDR2 FYEKMQ (reference sequence). CDR3 DNA: TGTGCCAGCAGCCCGTTAGAGGGGACACTGAACTATGGCTACACCTTC. Translating gives CASSPLEGTLNYGYTF. Based on the CDR3 plus reference TRBV13 and TRBJ1-2, the full variable domain is AAGVIQSPRHLIKEKRETATLKCYPIPRHDTVYWYQQGPGQDPQFLISFYEKMQSDKGSIPDRFSAQQFSDYHSELNMSSLELGDSALYFCASSPLEGTLNYGYTFGSGTRLTVV.

The chain joins TRBV6-5 to TRBJ1-1, with D perhaps TRBD1 (5 bases). This CDR3 has 11 residues. V shed 10 bases and J shed 0 bases, with 6 bases lying between them. The germline V gene encodes CDR1 MNHEY and CDR2 SVGAGI. CDR3 sequence (DNA): TGTGCCATAGGGGTGAACACTGAAGCTTTCTTT. It encodes CAIGVNTEAFF.

The table lists this clone with a few counts. J is TRBJ2-5 and V is TRBV7-9, with D uncertain. Trimming left V 5 bases short and J 7 bases short, with 11 bases between. From germline, CDR1 is SEHNR and CDR2 FQNEAQ (reference sequence). The CDR3 consists of 12 residues. The CDR3: CASSEDLGTQYF. The CDR3 region has the DNA TGTGCCAGCAGCGAGGATCTAGGGACCCAGTACTTC.

This sequence joins TRBV5-1 and TRBJ2-3; perhaps TRBD2 as D (6 bases). The CDR3 loop spans 10 amino acids. In germline, CDR1 is SGHRS, CDR2 YFSETQ. The V end was cut by 9 bases, the J end by 8 bases, with 10 bases between. The CDR3 sequence is CATLGGTQYF. DNA for the CDR3: TGCGCCACACTGGGGGGTACGCAGTATTTT.

The rearrangement joins TRBV9 to TRBJ2-2; weak D call: TRBD2 (6 bases). The CDR3 has 17 residues. V was shortened by 0 bases and J by 4 bases, with 16 bases between the two germline ends. Germline CDR1 reads SGDLS; CDR2 reads YYNGEE. CDR3 amino acids: CASSVGNSGRSTGELFF. For the CDR3, the DNA is TGTGCCAGCAGCGTAGGGAATAGCGGCCGGTCCACCGGGGAGCTGTTTTTT.

This clone has only a few counts. Other DNA sequences in this specimen translate into the identical CDR3. This rearrangement joins TRBV9 to TRBJ2-5; TRBD2 matches at 7 bases. CDR1 SGDLS and CDR2 YYNGEE come from the germline V gene. The CDR3 totals 14 residues. The junction had 6 bases not matched to a gene; V was cut back by 2 bases and J by 5 bases. This chain's CDR3 is CASSVGGGLETQYF. The CDR3 DNA reads as TGTGCCAGCAGCGTGGGGGGAGGGTTGGAGACCCAGTACTTC.

The chain combines TRBV11-3 with TRBJ2-7; D is unresolved. Between the trimmed V and J ends, which lost 5 bases and 2 bases, there was a span of 10 bases. Germline V CDR1 and CDR2: SGHNT, YENEEA. The CDR3 contains 13 residues. The CDR3 sequence: CASSRGRAYEQYF. The CDR3 region has the DNA TGTGCCAGCAGCCGAGGCAGAGCCTACGAGCAGTACTTC.

The V call is TRBV6-1, the J call TRBJ2-5; D might be TRBD1 (8 bases). Trimming shortened V by 4 bases and J by 9 bases, and 24 bases separated the two germline ends. This CDR3 contains 16 residues. Germline loops: CDR1 MNHNS, CDR2 SASEGT. The CDR3 DNA sequence: TGTGCCAGCAGTGGGGGGGGGACAGGCCAAAGCGGAGCCCAGTACTTC. Translating it yields CASSGGGTGQSGAQYF.

The rearrangement links TRBV9 to TRBJ2-2, with D possibly TRBD2 on 6 matching bases. This CDR3 spans 14 amino acids. Germline assignment: CDR1 SGDLS and CDR2 YYNGEE. V was trimmed by 4 bases and J by 3 bases, leaving 10 bases between them. The CDR3 nucleotides read TGTGCCAGCAGCTTCCGGGACTACACCGGGGAGCTGTTTTTT. Its protein is CASSFRDYTGELFF. Based on the CDR3 plus reference TRBV9 and TRBJ2-2, the full variable domain is DSGVTQTPKHLITATGQRVTLRCSPRSGDLSVYWYQQSLDQGLQFLIQYYNGEERAKGNILERFSAQQFPDLHSELNLSSLELGDSALYFCASSFRDYTGELFFGEGSRLTVL.

This clone has only a few counts. The chain has TRBV7-2 and TRBJ2-5, with D tentatively TRBD2 (6 bases). Per the germline V gene, CDR1 is SGHTA and CDR2 is FQGNSA. V lost 5 bases, J lost 1 base, and 11 bases lay in between. The CDR3 spans 14 residues. The DNA for the CDR3 is TGTGCCAGCAGCATAGGAGGGCCCCAAGAGACCCAGTACTTC. It translates to CASSIGGPQETQYF.

This clone was seen a few times. This chain links TRBV6-5 with TRBJ2-5, with TRBD2 matching over 8 bases. CDR3 length equals 14 residues. The ends lost 1 base at V and 6 bases at J; junction bases unmatched: 4. The germline CDR1 and CDR2 sequences are MNHEY and SVGAGI. The CDR3 DNA is TGTGCCAGCAGTTACTGGGGACTAGACAAGACCCAGTACTTC. Its translation: CASSYWGLDKTQYF.

This clone occurred a few times. The rearrangement joins TRBV12-5 to TRBJ1-5; a possible D gene is TRBD1 (5 bases). The V gene lost 8 bases and the J gene lost 9 bases, with 20 bases spanning the gap. Germline V gives CDR1 LGHNT, CDR2 FRNRAP. CDR3 length: 14 residues. This CDR3 is CASRHEQDLAPQHF. CDR3 bases: TGTGCTAGTCGACATGAACAGGACCTGGCGCCCCAGCATTTT.

The V and J genes are TRBV7-2 and TRBJ1-1, with D possibly being TRBD1 (6 bases). Trimming took 5 bases from V and 4 from J, leaving 17 bases between them. Germline V CDR1 and CDR2: SGHTA, FQGNSA. CDR3 length: 15 amino acids. For the CDR3, the DNA is TGTGCCAGCAGCACTCCCGGGGTAGGGGGCACTGAAGCTTTCTTT. Translating gives CASSTPGVGGTEAFF.

This clone was seen only a few times. The chain joins TRBV5-1 to TRBJ1-5, with D hard to call. CDR1 is SGHRS and CDR2 is YFSETQ in the germline V gene. The CDR3 extends over 13 amino acids. V dropped 1 base and J dropped 7 bases, with 9 bases sitting between them. CDR3 loop: CASSLIPGQPQHF. The DNA for the CDR3 is TGCGCCAGCAGCTTGATTCCGGGACAGCCCCAGCATTTT.

This clone was seen only a few times. The genes are TRBV9 and TRBJ2-2, with 10 bases that match TRBD2. The ends lost 0 bases at V and 7 bases at J; junction bases unmatched: 9. The CDR3 is made up of 17 amino acids. Germline V gene sequence: CDR1 SGDLS, CDR2 YYNGEE. The CDR3 region is CASSVDSGRARNGELFF. CDR3 bases: TGTGCCAGCAGCGTAGACAGCGGGAGGGCCCGTAACGGGGAGCTGTTTTTT.